Below are 5 T cell receptor beta chains sequenced from a single sample in a study of blood T cells in healthy people across ages. Sample-barcoded 5' priming and a J-beta primer mix drove a second PCR of about 7 to 12 cycles. TCRdb independently ran MiXCR on the 5' RACE reads; one entry per CDR3 protein. Seen here are about 1.6 million distinct CDR3 sequences, about 32% observed once, and the top ten hold 11%. The sample taken for sequencing was blood. These receptors originate from a woman younger than 45 in good health.

This clonotype was detected a few times. The J gene is TRBJ2-1, the V gene TRBV27, with no clear D. CDR3 length: 13 residues. Germline CDR1 MNHEY, CDR2 SMNVEV (reference sequence). Trimming removed 6 bases from V and 12 bases from J, with 18 bases in between. CDR3 bases: TGTGCCAGCAGCCCTGCGAGCGCCCCGGGGCAGTTCTTC. Its protein is CASSPASAPGQFF.

J is TRBJ1-2 and V is TRBV28; D perhaps matches TRBD1 (6 bases). CDR1 is MDHEN, CDR2 SYDVKM, per germline. The CDR3 consists of 16 residues. V was cut by 2 bases and J by 3 bases, with 16 bases left in between. The CDR3 sequence is CASSLRRGLSDYGYTF. CDR3 nucleotides: TGTGCCAGCAGTTTAAGGCGGGGGCTATCGGACTATGGCTACACCTTC.

The rearrangement links TRBV20-1 to TRBJ2-4; possibly TRBD1 for D (5 bases). V dropped 4 bases and J dropped 8 bases, with 18 bases sitting between them. The CDR3 covers 14 residues. Germline CDR1 reads DFQATT; CDR2 reads SNEGSKA (reference sequence). DNA of the CDR3: TGCAGTGCTACCCCAGGGATTTCTAGGGACATTCAGTACTTC. Protein product: CSATPGISRDIQYF.

This clonotype was observed a few times. At one end the junction does not follow the germline gene, possibly because of a read error. The chain recombines TRBV24-1 with TRBJ2-1; D remains unclear. Looked up from germline, CDR1 is KGHDR and CDR2 is SFDVKD. The CDR3 is 11 amino acids. In DNA, the CDR3 is TGTGCTACCAGCGTCCGCAATGAGCAGTTCTTC. Translating it yields CATSVRNEQFF.

This clonotype was observed a handful of times. V and J are TRBV20-1 and TRBJ1-1; TRBD1 aligns across 9 bases. The CDR3 is 16 residues long. CDR1 and CDR2 from the germline V gene are DFQATT and SNEGSKA (reference sequence). V shed 5 bases, J shed 5 bases, and the junction held 15 bases outside the gene matches. The CDR3 DNA sequence: TGCAGTGCTCCCGACCTTGCGGGACAGGGTTGGACTGAAGCTTTCTTT. It yields the protein CSAPDLAGQGWTEAFF.